This T cell receptor beta chain was documented in a study of technical replicates of blood from a handful of donors. CDR1 is SGHTA, CDR2 FQGNSA, per germline. CDR3 length equals 15 residues. J was trimmed by 11 bases and V by 2 bases; bases with no gene match: 12. Generated by immunoSEQ multiplex PCR, the TCRdb table keeps only in-frame clones and is missing some. This sample has 45,000 to 55,000 clones, with approximately 94% found just once. This clone was seen just once. The J gene is TRBJ2-1, the V gene TRBV7-2; 7 bases are shared with TRBD2. The sequenced sample was T cells isolated from PBMCs. This clonotype was sampled from a human donor in good health. CDR3 in amino acids: CASSLRGASGEQQFF. The CDR3 bases are TGTGCCAGCAGCTTAAGAGGGGCTAGCGGAGAACAGCAGTTCTTC.